Listed here are 4 T cell receptor beta chains from one sample, sequenced in a study of tumor-infiltrating lymphocytes in localized non-small cell lung cancer. Using immunoSEQ multiplex PCR, the repertoire was profiled, and TCRdb retains in-frame clones only, with some absent. The table has about 11,000 clones, 86% seen once. Source material: uninvolved lung tissue not adjacent to the tumor. All receptors come from a human donor with non-small cell lung cancer.

V is TRBV19 and J is TRBJ1-1; no clear D gene. From germline, CDR1 is LNHDA and CDR2 SQIVND (reference sequence). CDR3 length equals 13 residues. V was shortened by 6 bases and J by 3 bases, with 11 bases between the two germline ends. The CDR3 spells CASRRVTHTEAFF. For the CDR3, the DNA is TGTGCCAGTAGGAGGGTTACGCACACTGAAGCTTTCTTT.

The chain couples TRBV7-6 to TRBJ2-5; 7 bases are shared with TRBD2. CDR1 SGHVS and CDR2 FNYEAQ come from the germline V gene. With V trimmed by 5 bases and J by 0 bases, 9 bases remained unmatched. There are 16 residues in the CDR3. The CDR3 spells CASSPTTSWYQETQYF. The CDR3 DNA reads as TGTGCCAGCAGCCCAACGACTAGCTGGTACCAAGAGACCCAGTACTTC.

V usage is TRBV19 and J usage is TRBJ1-1; TRBD1 agrees at 8 bases. J gave up 1 base and V 7 bases, and 5 bases lay outside the gene matches. The length of the CDR3 is 14 residues. From germline, CDR1 is LNHDA and CDR2 SQIVND (reference sequence). The CDR3 sequence is CASKDRERNTEAFF. CDR3 nucleotides: TGTGCCAGTAAGGACAGGGAGAGGAACACTGAAGCTTTCTTT. The whole variable domain, remainder taken from reference TRBV19 and TRBJ1-1, is DGGITQSPKYLFRKEGQNVTLSCEQNLNHDAMYWYRQDPGQGLRLIYYSQIVNDFQKGDIAEGYSVSREKKESFPLTVTSAQKNPTAFYLCASKDRERNTEAFFGQGTRLTVV.

By its share, this clone is medium-sized. This chain uses TRBV27 with TRBJ1-1; D unresolved. Trimming removed 4 bases from V and 0 bases from J, with 9 bases in between. Germline-derived CDR1 and CDR2 are MNHEY and SMNVEV (reference sequence). The length of the CDR3 is 14 residues. The CDR3 loop is CASSYSRMNTEAFF. The CDR3 bases are TGTGCCAGCAGTTACTCGAGAATGAACACTGAAGCTTTCTTT.